The source of this T cell receptor (beta chain) is a study of T cell repertoires in cytomegalovirus infection. Study as a whole: The public TCR beta signatures pointed to both CMV infection and matching HLA type. Study-level findings and limits: Summed frequency of public TCR beta families distinguished CMV carriers with the relevant HLA.

CDR1 SGHTA and CDR2 FQGNSA come from the germline V gene. The length of the CDR3 is 16 residues. The V gene lost 4 bases and the J gene lost 5 bases, with 20 bases spanning the gap. TCRdb re-called the reads with MiXCR, one entry per CDR3 protein. In the table there are 740,000 or so distinct CDR3 sequences, approximately 34% of which are singletons. Turning to this clonotype: Its antigen is unknown.

The sample consisted of PBMCs. This TCR was recovered from a human donor in good health (CMV status not recorded). Some clones in this sample may be carry-over from other donors' samples. This sequence joins TRBV7-2 and TRBJ2-5, with D maybe TRBD2 (6 bases). CDR3: CASSSLGGGSRETQYF. The CDR3, as DNA: TGTGCCAGCAGCTCCCTGGGGGGTGGTAGCCGGGAGACCCAGTACTTC.